These T cell receptor beta chains were read from a single sample in a study of shared clonotypes between healthy human individuals. Only in-frame clones appear in the TCRdb table, and some are missing; sequencing was by immunoSEQ multiplex PCR. The data hold hundreds of thousands of clones, with roughly 80% observed a single time. Sequences were obtained from PBMCs. All receptors derive from a woman between 40 and 55 years old in good health. Some clones in this sample may be carry-over from other donors' samples. Each CDR3 is given with its conserved first and last residue. D genes are given only for firm matches. Not every row has a clone size; where given, it reads once, few, many or a size class.

v_gene: TRBV18; d_gene: TRBD1; j_gene: TRBJ1-4; abundance: few; CDR3nt: TGTGCCAGCTCACCAATTAACGGACAGGGTTCGGAAAAACTGTTTTTT; CDR3aa: CASSPINGQGSEKLFF
v_gene: TRBV4-2; d_gene: -; j_gene: TRBJ2-1; abundance: -; CDR3nt: TGTGCCAGCAGCCGGGATAGAGATTATGAGCAGTTCTTC; CDR3aa: CASSRDRDYEQFF
v_gene: TRBV5-4; d_gene: -; j_gene: TRBJ2-7; abundance: -; CDR3nt: TGTGCCAGCAGCTTGCCTGGGACAAGAAGGAACGAGCAGTACTTC; CDR3aa: CASSLPGTRRNEQYF
v_gene: TRBV4-1; d_gene: TRBD2; j_gene: TRBJ2-2; abundance: few; CDR3nt: TGCGCCAGCAGCCAAGAAGTGGGACTAGCTACCGGGGAGCTGTTTTTT; CDR3aa: CASSQEVGLATGELFF
v_gene: TRBV9; d_gene: -; j_gene: TRBJ1-1; abundance: -; CDR3nt: TGTGCCAGCAGCCCCGGAAAGGATCGAACCCTGAACACTGAAGCTTTCTTT; CDR3aa: CASSPGKDRTLNTEAFF
v_gene: TRBV7-3; d_gene: -; j_gene: TRBJ1-5; abundance: -; CDR3nt: TGTGCCAGCAGCCCTGACCCGAATCAGCCCCAGCATTTT; CDR3aa: CASSPDPNQPQHF
v_gene: TRBV6-1; d_gene: -; j_gene: TRBJ1-5; abundance: -; CDR3nt: TGTGCCGTCCGCGAGCAGCCCCAGCATTTT; CDR3aa: CAVREQPQHF
v_gene: TRBV27; d_gene: -; j_gene: TRBJ1-2; abundance: -; CDR3nt: TGTGCCAGCAGCCCTTCGACCTGGGGATATGGCTACACCTTC; CDR3aa: CASSPSTWGYGYTF
v_gene: TRBV30; d_gene: -; j_gene: TRBJ1-1; abundance: -; CDR3nt: TGTGCCTGGAGTGTACGGTGGGCAGGGGATGAAGCTTTCTTT; CDR3aa: CAWSVRWAGDEAFF
v_gene: TRBV7-9; d_gene: TRBD2; j_gene: TRBJ2-1; abundance: -; CDR3nt: TGTGCCAGCAGCCCTAGCGGGAACGCCTACAATGAGCAGTTCTTC; CDR3aa: CASSPSGNAYNEQFF
v_gene: TRBV28; d_gene: -; j_gene: TRBJ2-5; abundance: -; CDR3nt: TGTGCCAGCAGTTTGGAGGGGGAGACCCAGTACTTC; CDR3aa: CASSLEGETQYF
v_gene: TRBV2; d_gene: TRBD2; j_gene: TRBJ2-7; abundance: -; CDR3nt: TGTGCCAGCAGCAGTGGGGGGACTAGCGGGAGGGCGCTCTCCTACGAGCAGTACTTC; CDR3aa: CASSSGGTSGRALSYEQYF
v_gene: TRBV11-2; d_gene: TRBD1; j_gene: TRBJ1-4; abundance: -; CDR3nt: TGTGCCAGCAGCTTGGGACAGGGGACTGAAAAACTGTTTTTT; CDR3aa: CASSLGQGTEKLFF
v_gene: TRBV7-9; d_gene: -; j_gene: TRBJ2-3; abundance: -; CDR3nt: TGTGCCAGCAGCCTGGACGCAGATACGCAGTATTTT; CDR3aa: CASSLDADTQYF
v_gene: TRBV10-2; d_gene: TRBD2; j_gene: TRBJ2-1; abundance: -; CDR3nt: TGCGCCAGCAGTGTGGGAGGGTCCTACAATGAGCAGTTCTTC; CDR3aa: CASSVGGSYNEQFF
v_gene: TRBV27; d_gene: -; j_gene: TRBJ1-1; abundance: -; CDR3nt: TGTGCCAGCAGTACAAAATACAGGGTCACTGAAGCTTTCTTT; CDR3aa: CASSTKYRVTEAFF
v_gene: TRBV27; d_gene: -; j_gene: TRBJ2-5; abundance: -; CDR3nt: TGTGCCAGCAGTTCTAGGTCCCGGGTTGGGTCGGGAGAGACCCAGTACTTC; CDR3aa: CASSSRSRVGSGETQYF
v_gene: TRBV7-9; d_gene: TRBD2; j_gene: TRBJ2-7; abundance: -; CDR3nt: TGTGCCAGCAGTCCGAGACTAGCGGGAGGTGACTACGAGCAGTACTTC; CDR3aa: CASSPRLAGGDYEQYF
v_gene: TRBV10-2; d_gene: -; j_gene: TRBJ1-5; abundance: many; CDR3nt: TGCGCCAGCAGTGAGTCGGGGGTGGCTCAGCCCCAGCATTTT; CDR3aa: CASSESGVAQPQHF
v_gene: TRBV4-3; d_gene: -; j_gene: TRBJ1-3; abundance: -; CDR3nt: TGCGCCAGCAGCCAAGATGGGGGCGCGGGGACGGCTGGAAACACCATATATTTT; CDR3aa: CASSQDGGAGTAGNTIYF
v_gene: TRBV30; d_gene: -; j_gene: TRBJ1-1; abundance: -; CDR3nt: TGTGCCTGGAGTGTGAGGGATTGGGCTTTCTTT; CDR3aa: CAWSVRDWAFF
v_gene: TRBV2; d_gene: TRBD1; j_gene: TRBJ1-2; abundance: -; CDR3nt: TGTGCCAGCAGTGAAAGTCAGGGGGCTTTGGTTGGCTACACCTTC; CDR3aa: CASSESQGALVGYTF
v_gene: TRBV7-3; d_gene: -; j_gene: TRBJ2-1; abundance: -; CDR3nt: TGTGCCAGCAGCCGAAGTATCGTATCGAGCTCCTACAATGAGCAGTTCTTC; CDR3aa: CASSRSIVSSSYNEQFF
v_gene: TRBV9; d_gene: -; j_gene: TRBJ2-2; abundance: -; CDR3nt: TGTGCCAGCAGCGTAACGGGAGCGGGTACCGGGGAGCTGTTTTTT; CDR3aa: CASSVTGAGTGELFF
v_gene: TRBV28; d_gene: -; j_gene: TRBJ2-7; abundance: -; CDR3nt: TGTGCCAGCAGTTTATGGGCAGGAGCCTCCTACGAGCAGTACTTC; CDR3aa: CASSLWAGASYEQYF
v_gene: TRBV19; d_gene: -; j_gene: TRBJ2-3; abundance: -; CDR3nt: TGTGCCAGTAGTTCCCGGGTAGGGTCAGATACGCAGTATTTT; CDR3aa: CASSSRVGSDTQYF
v_gene: TRBV27; d_gene: -; j_gene: TRBJ2-6; abundance: many; CDR3nt: TGTGCCAGCAGTTCCCGGTTGAGGGTTGGGGCCAACGTCCTGACTTTC; CDR3aa: CASSSRLRVGANVLTF
v_gene: TRBV19; d_gene: -; j_gene: TRBJ2-2; abundance: few; CDR3nt: TGTGCCAGTAGACAGACGGTTAACACCGGGGAGCTGCTTTTT; CDR3aa: CASRQTVNTGELLF
v_gene: TRBV18; d_gene: -; j_gene: TRBJ2-3; abundance: once; CDR3nt: TGTGCCAGCTCGCCCTCGCCACCTAGCACAGATACGCAGTATTTT; CDR3aa: CASSPSPPSTDTQYF
v_gene: TRBV5-4; d_gene: -; j_gene: TRBJ1-4; abundance: -; CDR3nt: TGTGCCAGCACCTTGGGTATTGCAACTAATGAAAAACTGTTTTTT; CDR3aa: CASTLGIATNEKLFF
v_gene: TRBV28; d_gene: -; j_gene: TRBJ2-1; abundance: -; CDR3nt: TGTGCCAGCAGGGAGCCGGGACAATACAATGAGCAGTTCTTC; CDR3aa: CASREPGQYNEQFF
v_gene: TRBV12-5; d_gene: TRBD1; j_gene: TRBJ2-2; abundance: once; CDR3nt: TGTGCTAGTGGTTCGGACACGGGACAGGGGACCGCTGAGCTGTTTTTT; CDR3aa: CASGSDTGQGTAELFF
v_gene: TRBV21-1; d_gene: -; j_gene: TRBJ2-2; abundance: -; CDR3nt: TGTGCCAGCAGCAAAGACATCCGGCTAGCGGGAGGGCCGGAGGAGCTGTTTTTT; CDR3aa: CASSKDIRLAGGPEELFF
v_gene: TRBV5-1; d_gene: -; j_gene: TRBJ1-5; abundance: few; CDR3nt: TGCGCCAGCAGCTTGGGTAGCAATCAGCCCCAGCATTTT; CDR3aa: CASSLGSNQPQHF
v_gene: TRBV6-6; d_gene: TRBD2; j_gene: TRBJ2-7; abundance: -; CDR3nt: TGTGCCAGCACCCCGGGGGGGAGGATCTACGAGCAGTACTTC; CDR3aa: CASTPGGRIYEQYF
v_gene: TRBV19; d_gene: -; j_gene: TRBJ2-7; abundance: once; CDR3nt: TGTGCCAGTAGTAAGGGGGAGGAGGCCCACGAGCAGTACTTC; CDR3aa: CASSKGEEAHEQYF
v_gene: TRBV28; d_gene: TRBD2; j_gene: TRBJ2-7; abundance: -; CDR3nt: TGTGCCAGCAGACGTATAGCGGGAGCCTACGAGCAGTACTTC; CDR3aa: CASRRIAGAYEQYF
v_gene: TRBV29-1; d_gene: TRBD2; j_gene: TRBJ2-7; abundance: -; CDR3nt: TGCAGCGTCCTGACTAGCGGTGCCTACGAGCAGTACTTC; CDR3aa: CSVLTSGAYEQYF
v_gene: TRBV5-1; d_gene: TRBD1; j_gene: TRBJ1-5; abundance: -; CDR3nt: TGCGCCAGCAGCTTGGGGACAGGCGGGGTGAATCAGCCCCAGCATTTT; CDR3aa: CASSLGTGGVNQPQHF
v_gene: TRBV7-2; d_gene: -; j_gene: TRBJ2-2; abundance: -; CDR3nt: TGTGCCAGCAGCTCCCTAGCTACCGGGGAGCTGTTTTTT; CDR3aa: CASSSLATGELFF
v_gene: TRBV15; d_gene: -; j_gene: TRBJ1-2; abundance: -; CDR3nt: TGTGCCACCAGCAGAGACCATACAGGGAGTGGGGGCTACACCTTC; CDR3aa: CATSRDHTGSGGYTF
v_gene: TRBV5-4; d_gene: -; j_gene: TRBJ1-2; abundance: -; CDR3nt: TGTGCCAGCAGCTTGTATGCAGGGACCAACTATGGCTACACCTTC; CDR3aa: CASSLYAGTNYGYTF
v_gene: TRBV28; d_gene: -; j_gene: TRBJ2-2; abundance: -; CDR3nt: TGTGCCAGCATCCGGCATCTCACCGGGGAGCTGTTTTTT; CDR3aa: CASIRHLTGELFF
v_gene: TRBV6-5; d_gene: TRBD2; j_gene: TRBJ2-7; abundance: once; CDR3nt: TGTGCCAGCAGAACCACTAGCGGGACCCATCAGCACTTC; CDR3aa: CASRTTSGTHQHF
v_gene: TRBV18; d_gene: -; j_gene: TRBJ1-4; abundance: -; CDR3nt: TGTGCCAGCTCACCAGCAGGGAGTAAGGAAAAACTGTTTTTT; CDR3aa: CASSPAGSKEKLFF